Below are 16 T cell receptor beta chains sequenced from a single sample in a study of response to subunit inactivated influenza vaccine. TCRdb reprocessed the RT-PCR reads via MiXCR and lists one record per CDR3 protein. In the table there are 450,000 to 600,000 distinct CDR3 sequences, around 8% of which are singletons. Sequences were derived from PBMCs from blood, sampled 23 months after vaccination. These receptors were taken from a man in his fifties or sixties who received an inactivated influenza vaccine.

This clonotype was detected only a few times. This chain's CDR3 is CASSDGTGLNQPQHF. The CDR3 DNA reads as TGTGCCAGCAGTGATGGGACAGGGCTCAATCAGCCCCAGCATTTT. V and J are TRBV2 and TRBJ1-5; TRBD1 matches 9 bases. Per the germline V gene, CDR1 is SNHLY and CDR2 is FYNNEI. V shed 3 bases and J 3 bases; nucleotides not matched to a gene: 3. This CDR3 has 15 amino acids. The full variable domain, its missing parts supplied by reference TRBV2 and TRBJ1-5, is EPEVTQTPSHQVTQMGQEVILRCVPISNHLYFYWYRQILGQKVEFLVSFYNNEISEKSEIFDDQFSVERPDGSNFTLKIRSTKLEDSAMYFCASSDGTGLNQPQHFGDGTRLSIL.

Ten or more counts support this clonotype. The chain couples TRBV7-2 to TRBJ2-7; D is tentatively TRBD1 or TRBD2 (5 bases each). V lost 4 bases, J lost 2 bases, and 12 bases lay in between. Germline loops: CDR1 SGHTA, CDR2 FQGNSA. The CDR3 runs 14 residues. CDR3 residues: CASSSGPAPYEQYF. The DNA for the CDR3 is TGTGCCAGCAGCTCGGGACCAGCACCCTACGAGCAGTACTTC.

This clonotype was observed a few times. The junction differs from germline at one of its ends, possibly a read error. The rearrangement links TRBV7-7 to TRBJ2-5; TRBD1 matches 10 bases. Germline CDR1 SSHAT, CDR2 FNYEAQ (reference sequence). The CDR3 totals 14 residues. CDR3 in amino acids: CASSSDRGSETQYF. The CDR3, as DNA: TGTGCTAGCAGCTCGGACAGGGGGTCGGAGACCCAGTACTTC. Together with reference TRBV7-7 and TRBJ2-5, the CDR3 gives the full variable domain: GAGVSQSPRYKVTKRGQDVTLRCDPISSHATLYWYQQALGQGPEFLTYFNYEAQPDKSGLPSDRFSAERPEGSISTLTIQRTEQRDSAMYRCASSSDRGSETQYFGPGTRLLVL.

The rearrangement links TRBV24-1 to TRBJ1-1; 8 nucleotides agree with TRBD1. V trimming: 8 bases; J trimming: 4 bases; junction bases outside the gene matches: 8. The CDR3 is 14 residues long. The germline CDR1 and CDR2 sequences are KGHDR and SFDVKD. The DNA of the CDR3 is TGTGCCACCACCCCTACGACAGGGGTCACTGAAGCTTTCTTT. Translated: CATTPTTGVTEAFF.

The V and J genes are TRBV5-1 and TRBJ2-1; D may be TRBD1 (7 bases). Germline CDR1 SGHRS, CDR2 YFSETQ. V dropped 1 base and J dropped 7 bases, with 12 bases sitting between them. The CDR3 length is 14 residues. The CDR3 sequence is CASSLQGGDNEQFF. The CDR3 nucleotides are TGCGCCAGCAGCTTGCAGGGGGGTGATAATGAGCAGTTCTTC. Full variable domain (outside the CDR3, taken from reference TRBV5-1 and TRBJ2-1): KAGVTQTPRYLIKTRGQQVTLSCSPISGHRSVSWYQQTPGQGLQFLFEYFSETQRNKGNFPGRFSGRQFSNSRSEMNVSTLELGDSALYLCASSLQGGDNEQFFGPGTRLTVL.

This clonotype was observed at least ten times. The genes are TRBV20-1 and TRBJ2-3, with D possibly being TRBD1 or TRBD2 (6 bases each). In germline, CDR1 is DFQATT, CDR2 SNEGSKA (reference sequence). The CDR3 extends over 15 amino acids. V gave up 5 bases and J gave up 1 base, with 16 bases separating them. The CDR3 region is CSAEGGSTRTDTQYF. CDR3 DNA sequence: TGCAGTGCTGAAGGGGGGTCTACCCGCACAGATACGCAGTATTTT.

The V gene is TRBV20-1, the J gene TRBJ2-5, with D hard to call. Trimming took 6 bases from V and 1 from J, leaving 18 bases between them. This CDR3 contains 15 residues. CDR1 and CDR2 from the germline V gene are DFQATT and SNEGSKA (reference sequence). The CDR3 sequence is CSAPDGHKIQETQYF. The CDR3 DNA is TGCAGTGCCCCGGACGGGCATAAAATCCAAGAGACCCAGTACTTC.

This clonotype was counted between two and nine times. The V call is TRBV7-6, the J call TRBJ2-5; D may be TRBD1 or TRBD2 (5 bases each). The CDR3 runs to 16 residues. Germline CDR1 and CDR2: SGHVS and FNYEAQ. V gave up 2 bases and J gave up 5 bases, with 18 bases separating them. The CDR3 sequence: CASSLSPGLEGETQYF. CDR3 DNA: TGTGCCAGCAGCTTATCGCCCGGCCTCGAGGGGGAGACCCAGTACTTC.

This chain joins TRBV14 and TRBJ2-2; the match to TRBD1 covers 8 bases. The CDR3 extends over 16 amino acids. Germline V gene lookup returns CDR1 SGHDN and CDR2 FVKESK. J lost 7 bases, V lost 4 bases, and 11 bases had no gene match. CDR3 sequence: CASSRHRTGLGGELFF. CDR3 DNA sequence: TGTGCCAGCAGCCGCCACCGGACAGGGCTTGGCGGGGAGCTGTTTTTT. Looking up the rest from reference TRBV14 and TRBJ2-2 gives the full variable domain: EAGVTQFPSHSVIEKGQTVTLRCDPISGHDNLYWYRRVMGKEIKFLLHFVKESKQDESGMPNNRFLAERTGGTYSTLKVQPAELEDSGVYFCASSRHRTGLGGELFFGEGSRLTVL.

This clonotype has only a few counts. V and J are TRBV27 and TRBJ2-4; maybe TRBD1 (5 bases). Between the trimmed V and J ends, which lost 5 bases and 6 bases, there was a span of 17 bases. Germline loops: CDR1 MNHEY, CDR2 SMNVEV (reference sequence). The CDR3 has 15 residues. The CDR3 reads CASSEVWGAGNIQYF. CDR3 coding DNA: TGTGCCAGCAGTGAAGTATGGGGCGCAGGAAACATTCAGTACTTC.

This clonotype was seen ten or more times. V and J are TRBV2 and TRBJ2-1; 13 bases agree with TRBD2. Germline trimming cut 5 bases from V and 6 bases from J; bases unmatched to any gene: 4. Germline CDR1 SNHLY, CDR2 FYNNEI. This CDR3 is 15 amino acids long. In DNA, the CDR3 is TGTGCCAGCAGTCGTGGACTAGCGGGAGTCAATGAGCAGTTCTTC. Its translation is CASSRGLAGVNEQFF.

This clonotype was recorded many times. The V gene is TRBV15, the J gene TRBJ1-2, with 9 bases aligning to TRBD1. The CDR3 covers 18 residues. J lost 4 bases, V lost 0 bases, and 12 bases had no gene match. In germline, CDR1 is LNHNV, CDR2 YYDKDF (reference sequence). CDR3 sequence (DNA): TGTGCCACCAGCAGAGATAAATACCCGGGACAGGGCTCCTATGGCTACACCTTC. Protein sequence: CATSRDKYPGQGSYGYTF.

V usage is TRBV20-1 and J usage is TRBJ1-6, with 8 nucleotides matching TRBD1. V lost 1 base and J lost 5; bases outside the gene matches: 4. Germline V CDR1 and CDR2: DFQATT, SNEGSKA (reference sequence). The CDR3 is 15 amino acids. CDR3 DNA: TGCAGTGCTAGAGTCCCGGACAGGGATAATTCACCCCTCCACTTT. This encodes CSARVPDRDNSPLHF.

This clonotype showed up just a few times. CDR3 amino acids: CASSDAGVNQPQHF. CDR3 coding DNA: TGTGCCAGCAGTGACGCAGGGGTAAATCAGCCCCAGCATTTT. The chain couples TRBV25-1 to TRBJ1-5; possibly TRBD1 for D (6 bases). CDR3 length: 14 amino acids. Germline assignment: CDR1 MGHDK and CDR2 SYGVNS. With 3 bases removed from V and 4 bases from J, the gap between germline ends came to 10 bases.

Only a few counts were recorded for this clonotype. This chain joins TRBV12-3 or TRBV12-4 and TRBJ2-7; 7 bases agree with TRBD2. The CDR3 runs 12 residues. V shed 6 bases, J shed 6 bases, and the junction held 5 bases outside the gene matches. The CDR3 loop is CASSSSGGEQYF. For the CDR3, the DNA is TGTGCCAGCAGCTCCTCGGGGGGCGAGCAGTACTTC.

This chain links TRBV5-6 with TRBJ1-5; TRBD1 is a possible D gene (5 bases). Germline CDR1 and CDR2: SGHDT and YYEEEE. There are 15 residues in the CDR3. The V end lost 4 bases, the J end lost 6 bases, and 17 bases lay between the germline ends. CDR3 amino acids: CASSTGGFGGQPQHF. CDR3 DNA sequence: TGTGCCAGCAGCACGGGGGGGTTCGGCGGTCAGCCCCAGCATTTT.